The 13 T cell receptor beta chains below were found in one sample sequenced in a study of Ad26.COV2.S vaccination and SARS-CoV-2 variants. The treatment here: some 20 received Ad26.COV2.S at low or high dose, single or two shots; about 5 received placebo; per-sample allocation not given. Sampling occurred on day 63 after the first vaccine or placebo injection. Libraries were prepared by immunoSEQ multiplex PCR; TCRdb keeps only in-frame clonotypes and omits some of them. This sample has about 350,000 clones, with roughly 90% found just once. Material: peripheral blood, obtained in a trial of Ad26.COV2.S vaccine versus placebo. These receptors were taken from a person between 18 and 60 years old who received the Ad26.COV2.S COVID-19 vaccine or a placebo.

The rearrangement joins TRBV5-4 to TRBJ2-3, with D unresolved. Trimming shortened V by 3 bases and J by 2 bases, and 13 bases separated the two germline ends. The CDR3 contains 15 residues. Per germline, CDR1 SGHNT and CDR2 YYREEE (reference sequence). The chain's CDR3 is CASSSLGWSTDTQYF. The CDR3 region has the DNA TGTGCCAGCAGCTCTCTCGGGTGGTCCACAGATACGCAGTATTTT.

The chain employs TRBV2 and TRBJ2-3; 15 positions agree with TRBD2. V gave up 0 bases and J gave up 6 bases; unmatched junction bases: 7. This CDR3 region has 18 residues. Germline V gene lookup returns CDR1 SNHLY and CDR2 FYNNEI. The CDR3: CASSEARGLAGGDDTQYF. The CDR3 bases are TGTGCCAGCAGTGAAGCTAGAGGACTAGCGGGGGGGGACGATACGCAGTATTTT.

This clone was recorded only once. The V call is TRBV3-1 (or the pseudogene TRBV3-2), the J call TRBJ2-7; D remains ambiguous. Germline V gives CDR1 LGHDT, CDR2 YNNKEL (reference sequence). The CDR3 is made up of 12 amino acids. Trimming took off 2 bases at V and 4 bases at J, with 6 bases between the two ends. CDR3 DNA sequence: TGTGCCAGCAGCCAAATACATTACGAGCAGTACTTC. Amino acid sequence: CASSQIHYEQYF.

CDR3 sequence: CASSAPRQPQHF. Here the CDR3 DNA reads TGTGCCAGCAGCGCCCCGAGGCAGCCCCAGCATTTT. The J gene is TRBJ1-5, the V gene TRBV7-9; D remains ambiguous. Germline lookup yields CDR1 SEHNR and CDR2 FQNEAQ (reference sequence). This CDR3 region has 12 residues. The germline V and J ends were trimmed by 5 bases and 7 bases, with 9 bases remaining between them.

The gene calls are TRBV7-9 and TRBJ1-1; D is undetermined. CDR1 and CDR2 from the germline V gene are SEHNR and FQNEAQ (reference sequence). The CDR3 is made up of 13 amino acids. V lost 3 bases, J lost 3 bases, and 8 bases lay in between. The CDR3 region has the DNA TGTGCCAGCAGCTTCGGTGAAGACACTGAAGCTTTCTTT. It codes for CASSFGEDTEAFF.

The gene calls are TRBV11-1 and TRBJ1-1; TRBD1 agrees at 7 bases. CDR3 length equals 14 residues. Germline loops: CDR1 SGHAT, CDR2 FQDESV (reference sequence). J lost 5 bases, V lost 5 bases, and 8 bases had no gene match. CDR3 loop: CASSVSLRGTEAFF. Written as DNA, the CDR3 is TGTGCCAGCAGCGTAAGTCTCAGGGGGACTGAAGCTTTCTTT.

This clone was observed a handful of times. Other DNA sequences from this sample encode an identical CDR3 as well. V is TRBV5-1 and J is TRBJ2-7; 7 bases map to TRBD1. There are 14 residues in the CDR3. J lost 2 bases, V lost 0 bases, and 2 bases had no gene match. The germline gives CDR1 SGHRS, CDR2 YFSETQ. The CDR3 coding sequence is TGCGCCAGCAGCTTGGGGCAGGGGGCCTACGAGCAGTACTTC. As protein: CASSLGQGAYEQYF.

The chain has TRBV12-3 or TRBV12-4 and TRBJ2-3; D remains ambiguous. This CDR3 spans 13 amino acids. V lost 4 bases, J lost 9 bases, and 14 bases lay in between. This chain's CDR3 is CASSSSSNPTQYF. CDR3 DNA: TGTGCCAGCAGTTCGTCAAGCAACCCCACGCAGTATTTT.

V is TRBV11-2 and J is TRBJ2-3; 11 nucleotides line up with TRBD2. The CDR3 contains 17 residues. CDR1 and CDR2 (germline): SGHAT, FQNNGV. V lost 5 bases and J lost 3; bases outside the gene matches: 10. The CDR3 reads CASSITPGLAGTDTQYF. CDR3 nucleotide sequence: TGTGCCAGCAGCATTACACCCGGACTAGCGGGTACAGATACGCAGTATTTT.

The gene calls are TRBV7-2 and TRBJ1-6; D is possibly TRBD1 (6 bases). The V and J ends lost 0 bases and 4 bases respectively, with 10 bases between them. The germline CDR1 and CDR2 sequences are SGHTA and FQGNSA. The CDR3 sequence is 16 residues long. CDR3 in DNA: TGTGCCAGCAGCTTAGCAGGGGGAGGATATAATTCACCCCTCCACTTT. It translates to CASSLAGGGYNSPLHF.

This chain links TRBV5-1 with TRBJ1-1; the D gene is possibly TRBD1 (6 bases). CDR1 SGHRS and CDR2 YFSETQ come from the germline V gene. The CDR3 has 14 residues. V gave up 1 base and J gave up 1 base, with 8 bases separating them. The CDR3 region has the DNA TGCGCCAGCAGCTTGTCGACAGGGAACACTGAAGCTTTCTTT. Protein product: CASSLSTGNTEAFF.

This chain uses TRBV24-1 with TRBJ2-7; D is undetermined. Trimming took 1 base from V and 3 from J, leaving 9 bases between them. CDR1 KGHDR and CDR2 SFDVKD come from the germline V gene. The CDR3 runs to 14 residues. The CDR3 DNA sequence: TGTGCCACCAGTGATTTTCGACACAACTACGAGCAGTACTTC. Translating it yields CATSDFRHNYEQYF.

The chain couples TRBV11-2 to TRBJ2-1; TRBD2 matches at 11 bases. Germline V CDR1 and CDR2: SGHAT, FQNNGV. This CDR3 spans 18 amino acids. V lost 6 bases and J lost 10; bases outside the gene matches: 20. The CDR3 DNA follows: TGTGCCAGCAGTTCGACCGAAGGACTAGCGGGCGGGGCGCGGGAGCAGTTCTTC. It codes for CASSSTEGLAGGAREQFF.